The sample holds many counts of the clone carrying this T cell receptor beta chain. As yet, its antigen is unknown. The read ends 3 residues before the CDR3 terminus; that terminus is restored from the germline J gene. These data are taken from a study of T cell clonality in common variable immunodeficiency. Study conclusions and caveats: In common variable immunodeficiency, TCR beta chains reportedly carried fewer deletions and N-nucleotide insertions. TCRbeta clonality was increased in CVID versus healthy controls.

Assay: immunoSEQ multiplex PCR; the TCRdb copy retains only in-frame clones and omits some. The sample was found to contain approximately 58,000 clones, and every one recurs. Each donor provided roughly 4.5 to 8 ml of heparinized whole blood. Per germline, CDR1 KGHSH and CDR2 LQKENI. The CDR3 length is 16 residues. V dropped 5 bases and J dropped 1; count of bases not matched to a gene: 10. This chain links TRBV18 with TRBJ2-5; 7 bases align to TRBD2. Material for sequencing was peripheral blood mononuclear cells. The TCR sequence derives from a person aged 18 to 75 in good health. This CDR3 is CASSANAGVAQETQYF. The sequenced part of the CDR3 DNA is TGTGCCAGCTCAGCCAATGCGGGGGTGGCCCAAGAGACC.